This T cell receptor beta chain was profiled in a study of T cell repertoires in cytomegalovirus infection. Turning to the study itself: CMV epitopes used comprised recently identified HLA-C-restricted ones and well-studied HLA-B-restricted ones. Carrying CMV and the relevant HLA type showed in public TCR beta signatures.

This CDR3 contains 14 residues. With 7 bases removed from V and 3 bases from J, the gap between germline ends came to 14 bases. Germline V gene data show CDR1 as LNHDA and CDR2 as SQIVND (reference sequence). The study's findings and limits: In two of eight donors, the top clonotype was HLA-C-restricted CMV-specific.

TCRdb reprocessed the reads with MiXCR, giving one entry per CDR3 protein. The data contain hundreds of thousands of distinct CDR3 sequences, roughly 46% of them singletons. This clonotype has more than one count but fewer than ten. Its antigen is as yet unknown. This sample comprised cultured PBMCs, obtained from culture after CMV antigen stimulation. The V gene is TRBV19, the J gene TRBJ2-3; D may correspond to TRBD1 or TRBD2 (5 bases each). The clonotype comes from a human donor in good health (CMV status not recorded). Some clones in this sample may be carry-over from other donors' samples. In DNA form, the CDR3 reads TGTGCCAGTACCCGAGGGCCAGGGACAGATACGCAGTATTTT. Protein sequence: CASTRGPGTDTQYF.